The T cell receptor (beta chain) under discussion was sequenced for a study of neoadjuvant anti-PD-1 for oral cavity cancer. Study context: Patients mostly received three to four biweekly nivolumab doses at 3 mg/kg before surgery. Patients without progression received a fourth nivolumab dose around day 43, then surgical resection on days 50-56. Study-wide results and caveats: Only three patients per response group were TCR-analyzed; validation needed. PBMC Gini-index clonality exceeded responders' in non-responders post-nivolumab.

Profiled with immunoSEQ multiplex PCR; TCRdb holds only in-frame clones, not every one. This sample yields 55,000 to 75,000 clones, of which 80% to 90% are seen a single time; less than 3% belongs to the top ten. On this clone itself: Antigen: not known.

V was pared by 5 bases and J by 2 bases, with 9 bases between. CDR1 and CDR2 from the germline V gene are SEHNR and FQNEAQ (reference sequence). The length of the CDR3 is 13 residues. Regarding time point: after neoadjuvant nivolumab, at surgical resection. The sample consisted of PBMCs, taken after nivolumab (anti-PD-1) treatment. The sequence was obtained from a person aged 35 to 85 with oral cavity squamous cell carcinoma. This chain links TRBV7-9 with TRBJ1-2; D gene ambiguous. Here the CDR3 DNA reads TGTGCCAGCAGCCTTATGGAGAACTATGGCTACACCTTC. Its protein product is CASSLMENYGYTF.